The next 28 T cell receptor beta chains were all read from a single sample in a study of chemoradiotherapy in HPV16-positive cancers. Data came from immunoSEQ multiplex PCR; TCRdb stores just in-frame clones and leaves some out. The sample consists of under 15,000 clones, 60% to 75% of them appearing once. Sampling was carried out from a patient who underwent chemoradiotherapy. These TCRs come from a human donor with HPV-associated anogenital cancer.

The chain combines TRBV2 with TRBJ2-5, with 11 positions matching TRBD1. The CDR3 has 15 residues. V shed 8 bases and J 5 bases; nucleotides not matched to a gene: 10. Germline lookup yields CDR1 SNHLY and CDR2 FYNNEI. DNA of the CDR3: TGTGCCAGCCCAACGGACAGGGGGCGCAGGGAGACCCAGTACTTC. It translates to CASPTDRGRRETQYF.

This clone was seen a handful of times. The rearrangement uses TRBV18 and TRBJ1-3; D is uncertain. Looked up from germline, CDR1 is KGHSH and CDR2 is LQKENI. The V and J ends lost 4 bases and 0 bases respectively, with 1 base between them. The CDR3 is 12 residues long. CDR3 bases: TGTGCCAGCTCACTCTCTGGAAACACCATATATTTT. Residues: CASSLSGNTIYF.

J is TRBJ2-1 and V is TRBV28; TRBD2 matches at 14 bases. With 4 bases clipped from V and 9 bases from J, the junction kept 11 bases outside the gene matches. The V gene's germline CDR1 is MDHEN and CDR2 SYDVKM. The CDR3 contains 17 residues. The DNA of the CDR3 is TGTGCCAGCAGTTCCATCGGGACTAGCGGGAGACAGGTTGAGCAGTTCTTC. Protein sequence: CASSSIGTSGRQVEQFF.

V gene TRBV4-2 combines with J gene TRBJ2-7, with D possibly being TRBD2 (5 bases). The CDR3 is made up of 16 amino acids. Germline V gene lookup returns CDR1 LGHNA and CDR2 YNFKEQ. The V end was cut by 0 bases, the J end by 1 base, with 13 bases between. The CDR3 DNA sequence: TGTGCCAGCAGCCAAGATCCGGGGTCCCCGTCCTACGAGCAGTACTTC. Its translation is CASSQDPGSPSYEQYF.

The CDR3 protein is CASSQERIQSDTQYF. In DNA, the CDR3 is TGTGCCAGCAGCCAAGAGCGTATTCAGAGTGATACGCAGTATTTT. V is TRBV4-2 and J is TRBJ2-3; no clear D. The CDR3 length is 15 residues. Germline V CDR1 and CDR2: LGHNA, YNFKEQ. Deletions cut 0 bases from V and 6 bases from J, with 13 bases between.

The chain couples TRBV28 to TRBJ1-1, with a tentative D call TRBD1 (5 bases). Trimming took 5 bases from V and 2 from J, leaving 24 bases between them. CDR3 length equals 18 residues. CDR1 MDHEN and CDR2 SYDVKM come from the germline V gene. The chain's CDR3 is CASSPDRGSLQPNTEAFF. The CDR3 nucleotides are TGTGCCAGCAGTCCGGACCGGGGCAGTCTACAACCCAACACTGAAGCTTTCTTT.

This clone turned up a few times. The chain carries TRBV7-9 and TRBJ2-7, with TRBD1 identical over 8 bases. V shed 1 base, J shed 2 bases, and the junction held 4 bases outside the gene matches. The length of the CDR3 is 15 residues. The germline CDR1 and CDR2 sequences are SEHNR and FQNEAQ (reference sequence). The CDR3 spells CASSLGWTGTYEQYF. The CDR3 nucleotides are TGTGCCAGCAGCTTAGGTTGGACAGGGACCTACGAGCAGTACTTC.

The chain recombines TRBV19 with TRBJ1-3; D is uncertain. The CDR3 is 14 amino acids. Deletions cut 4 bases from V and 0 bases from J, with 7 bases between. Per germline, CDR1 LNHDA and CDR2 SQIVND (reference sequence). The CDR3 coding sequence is TGTGCCAGTAGTAAGCAGGCCTCTGGAAACACCATATATTTT. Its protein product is CASSKQASGNTIYF.

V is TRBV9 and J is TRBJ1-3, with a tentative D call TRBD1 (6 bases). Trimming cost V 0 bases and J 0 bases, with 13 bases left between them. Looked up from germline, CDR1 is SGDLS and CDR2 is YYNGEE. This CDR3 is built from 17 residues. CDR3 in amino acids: CASSVEQPGASGNTIYF. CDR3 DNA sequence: TGTGCCAGCAGCGTAGAACAGCCGGGGGCCTCTGGAAACACCATATATTTT.

The CDR3 DNA reads as TGTGCCACCAGCAGCGGACCCACAGATACGCAGTATTTT. This gives the protein CATSSGPTDTQYF. The chain links TRBV15 to TRBJ2-3; D is uncertain. Trimming shortened V by 3 bases and J by 2 bases, and 6 bases separated the two germline ends. The CDR3 is 13 residues long. Germline CDR1 and CDR2: LNHNV and YYDKDF (reference sequence).

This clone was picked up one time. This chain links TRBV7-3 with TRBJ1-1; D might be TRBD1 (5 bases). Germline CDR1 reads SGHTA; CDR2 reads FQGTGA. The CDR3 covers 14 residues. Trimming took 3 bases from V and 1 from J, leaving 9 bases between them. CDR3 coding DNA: TGTGCCAGCAGCTTGGCCGGGGGGAACACTGAAGCTTTCTTT. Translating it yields CASSLAGGNTEAFF.

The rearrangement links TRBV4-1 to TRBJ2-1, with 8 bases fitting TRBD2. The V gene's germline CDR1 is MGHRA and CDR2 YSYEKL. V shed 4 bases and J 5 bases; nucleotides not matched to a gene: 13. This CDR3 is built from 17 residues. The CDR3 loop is CASSPAPLAVKDNEQFF. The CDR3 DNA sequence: TGCGCCAGCAGCCCCGCCCCACTAGCGGTAAAGGACAATGAGCAGTTCTTC.

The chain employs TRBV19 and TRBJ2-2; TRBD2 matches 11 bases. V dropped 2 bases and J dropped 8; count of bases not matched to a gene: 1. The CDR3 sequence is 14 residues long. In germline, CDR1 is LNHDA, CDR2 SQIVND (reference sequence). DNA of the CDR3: TGTGCCAGTAGTATACTAGCGGGAGGTGGGGAGCTGTTTTTT. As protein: CASSILAGGGELFF.

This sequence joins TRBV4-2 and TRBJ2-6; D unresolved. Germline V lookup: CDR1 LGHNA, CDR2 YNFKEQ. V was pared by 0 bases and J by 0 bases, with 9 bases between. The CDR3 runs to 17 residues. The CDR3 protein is CASSQDTSSSGANVLTF. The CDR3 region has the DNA TGTGCCAGCAGCCAAGATACCTCAAGCTCTGGGGCCAACGTCCTGACTTTC.

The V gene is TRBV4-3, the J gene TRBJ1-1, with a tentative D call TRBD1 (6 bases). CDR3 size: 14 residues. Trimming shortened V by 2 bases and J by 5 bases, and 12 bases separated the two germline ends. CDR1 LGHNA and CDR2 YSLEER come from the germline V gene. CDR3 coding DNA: TGCGCCAGCAGCCAAACAGGGAGCGGGACTGAAGCTTTCTTT. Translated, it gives CASSQTGSGTEAFF.

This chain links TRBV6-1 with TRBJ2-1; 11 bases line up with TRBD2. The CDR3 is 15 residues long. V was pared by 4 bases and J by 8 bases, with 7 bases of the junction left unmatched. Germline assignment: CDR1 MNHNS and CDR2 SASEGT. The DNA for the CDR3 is TGTGCCAGCAGTGGGGGACTAGCGGCGGGGGATGAGCAGTTCTTC. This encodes CASSGGLAAGDEQFF.

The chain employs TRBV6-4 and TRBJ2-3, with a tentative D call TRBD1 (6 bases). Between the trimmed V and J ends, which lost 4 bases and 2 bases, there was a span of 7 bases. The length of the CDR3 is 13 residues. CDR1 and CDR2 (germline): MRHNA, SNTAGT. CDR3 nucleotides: TGTGCCAGCAGTGGGACAGACACAGATACGCAGTATTTT. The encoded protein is CASSGTDTDTQYF.

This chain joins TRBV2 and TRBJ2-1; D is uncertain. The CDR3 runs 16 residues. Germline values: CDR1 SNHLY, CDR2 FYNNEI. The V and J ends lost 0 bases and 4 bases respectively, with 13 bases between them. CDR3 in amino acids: CASSEALQEPYNEQFF. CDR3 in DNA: TGTGCCAGCAGTGAAGCGCTTCAGGAACCGTACAATGAGCAGTTCTTC.

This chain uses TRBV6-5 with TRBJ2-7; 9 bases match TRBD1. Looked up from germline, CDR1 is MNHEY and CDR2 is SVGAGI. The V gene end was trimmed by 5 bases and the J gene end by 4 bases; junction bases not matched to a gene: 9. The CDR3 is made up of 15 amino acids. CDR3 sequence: CASSPPGTGFYEQYF. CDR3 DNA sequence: TGTGCCAGCAGTCCGCCCGGGACAGGGTTTTACGAGCAGTACTTC.

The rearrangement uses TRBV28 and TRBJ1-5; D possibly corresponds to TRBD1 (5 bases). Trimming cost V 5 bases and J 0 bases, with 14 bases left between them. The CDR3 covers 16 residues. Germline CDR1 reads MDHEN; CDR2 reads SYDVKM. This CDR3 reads CASSQGTFYSNQPQHF. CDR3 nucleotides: TGTGCCAGCAGTCAAGGGACGTTTTATAGCAATCAGCCCCAGCATTTT.

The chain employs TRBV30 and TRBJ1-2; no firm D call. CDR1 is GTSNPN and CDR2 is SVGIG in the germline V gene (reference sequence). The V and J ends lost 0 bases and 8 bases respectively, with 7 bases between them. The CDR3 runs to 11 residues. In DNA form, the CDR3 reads TGTGCCTGGAGTGTACGTATCGGCTACACCTTC. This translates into CAWSVRIGYTF. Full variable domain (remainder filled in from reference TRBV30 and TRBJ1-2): SQTIHQWPATLVQPVGSPLSLECTVEGTSNPNLYWYRQAAGRGLQLLFYSVGIGQISSEVPQNLSASRPQDRQFILSSKKLLLSDSGFYLCAWSVRIGYTFGSGTRLTVV.

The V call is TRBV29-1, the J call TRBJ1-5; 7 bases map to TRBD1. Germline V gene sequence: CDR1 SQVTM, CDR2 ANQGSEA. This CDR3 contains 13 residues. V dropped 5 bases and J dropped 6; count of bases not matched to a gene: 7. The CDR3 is CSVRQGAGQPQHF. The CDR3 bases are TGCAGCGTTAGACAGGGTGCGGGTCAGCCCCAGCATTTT.

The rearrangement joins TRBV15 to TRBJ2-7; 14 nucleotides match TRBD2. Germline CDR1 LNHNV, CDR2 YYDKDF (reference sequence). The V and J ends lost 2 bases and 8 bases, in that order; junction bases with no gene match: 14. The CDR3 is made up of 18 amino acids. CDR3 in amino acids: CATSRTTRGTSGSRQQYF. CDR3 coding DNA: TGTGCCACCAGCAGAACGACACGAGGGACTAGCGGGAGTAGGCAGCAGTACTTC.

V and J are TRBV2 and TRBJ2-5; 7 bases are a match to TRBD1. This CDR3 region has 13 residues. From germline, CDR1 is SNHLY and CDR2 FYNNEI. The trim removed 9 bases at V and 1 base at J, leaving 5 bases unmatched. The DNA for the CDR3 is TGTGCCAGGGCTGGGACAGCCCAAGAGACCCAGTACTTC. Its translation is CARAGTAQETQYF. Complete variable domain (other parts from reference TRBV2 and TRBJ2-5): EPEVTQTPSHQVTQMGQEVILRCVPISNHLYFYWYRQILGQKVEFLVSFYNNEISEKSEIFDDQFSVERPDGSNFTLKIRSTKLEDSAMYFCARAGTAQETQYFGPGTRLLVL.

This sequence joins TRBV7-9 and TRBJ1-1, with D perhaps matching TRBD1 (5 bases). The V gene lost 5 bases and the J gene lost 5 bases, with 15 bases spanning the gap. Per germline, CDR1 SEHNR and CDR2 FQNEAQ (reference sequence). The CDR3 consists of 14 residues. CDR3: CASSTQGLRTEAFF. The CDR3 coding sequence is TGTGCCAGCAGCACCCAGGGATTGAGGACTGAAGCTTTCTTT. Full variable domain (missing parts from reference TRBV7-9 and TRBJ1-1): DTGVSQNPRHKITKRGQNVTFRCDPISEHNRLYWYRQTLGQGPEFLTYFQNEAQLEKSRLLSDRFSAERPKGSFSTLEIQRTEQGDSAMYLCASSTQGLRTEAFFGQGTRLTVV.

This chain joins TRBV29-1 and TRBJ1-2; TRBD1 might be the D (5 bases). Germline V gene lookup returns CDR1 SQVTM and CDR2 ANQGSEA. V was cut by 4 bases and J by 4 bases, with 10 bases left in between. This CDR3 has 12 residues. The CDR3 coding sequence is TGCAGCGTTGGAGAGGGGTTCTATGGCTACACCTTC. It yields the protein CSVGEGFYGYTF.

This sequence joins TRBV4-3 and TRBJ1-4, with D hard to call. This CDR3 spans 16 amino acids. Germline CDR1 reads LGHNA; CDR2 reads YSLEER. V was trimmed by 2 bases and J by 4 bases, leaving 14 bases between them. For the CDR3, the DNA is TGCGCCAGCAGCCAAAACCCCCTTTATAATAATGAAAAACTGTTTTTT. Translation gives CASSQNPLYNNEKLFF.

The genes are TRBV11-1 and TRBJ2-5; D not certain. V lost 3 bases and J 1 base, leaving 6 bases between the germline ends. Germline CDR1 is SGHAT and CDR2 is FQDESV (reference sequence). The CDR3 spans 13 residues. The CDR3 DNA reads TGTGCCAGCAGCTTTGGCTTCCAAGAGACCCAGTACTTC. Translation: CASSFGFQETQYF. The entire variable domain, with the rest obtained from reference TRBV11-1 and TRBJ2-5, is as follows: EAEVAQSPRYKITEKSQAVAFWCDPISGHATLYWYRQILGQGPELLVQFQDESVVDDSQLPKDRFSAERLKGVDSTLKIQPAELGDSAMYLCASSFGFQETQYFGPGTRLLVL.